This T cell receptor (beta chain) was recorded in a study of blood T cell repertoires in COVID-19. At the level of the study: Acute and convalescent COVID-19 specimens originated in the United States, Italy and Spain. PBMCs, B-cell-depleted T cells, or T cells were the source of the cDNA or gDNA that made up the material.

The CDR3 totals 10 residues. V lost 0 bases and J lost 16, with 4 bases in between. Clinical history as reported by participants underpinned cohort assignment. Data came from immunoSEQ multiplex PCR; TCRdb stores just in-frame clones and leaves some out. The sample holds hundreds of thousands of clones; roughly 87% are singletons and the top ten take 3%. This sequence joins TRBV23-1 and TRBJ1-6; D unresolved. TRBV23-1 is reported as an ORF; its role is uncertain. This receptor was taken from a woman aged 25 to 45 who had recovered from COVID-19. The sample consisted of PBMCs or T cells enriched from blood (not recorded which). The CDR3 nucleotides read TGCGCCAGCAGTCAATCCTTTCTCCACTTT. Translated: CASSQSFLHF.